This is a list of T cell receptor beta chains from one sample in a study of shared clonotypes between healthy human individuals. The data were produced by immunoSEQ multiplex PCR, yet TCRdb's version contains in-frame clones alone and is incomplete. The sample shows around 2.1 million clones, just over 90% of them seen only once. The sequenced sample was naive CD8+ T cells from PBMCs. The receptors here all came from a young man in good health. Some clones in this sample may be carry-over from other donors' samples. Each CDR3 is given with its conserved first and last residue. D genes are given only for firm matches. A row's size may be missing; if present it is once, few, many or a size class.

d_gene,v_gene,len,j_gene,abundance,CDR3aa,CDR3nt
TRBD1,TRBV10-3,15,TRBJ2-2,NA,CATRGQGRDTGELFF,TGTGCCACCCGGGGACAGGGGAGGGACACCGGGGAGCTGTTTTTT
TRBD2,TRBV6-5,15,TRBJ2-3,NA,CASSPRTSGTDTQYF,TGTGCCAGCAGTCCCCGGACTAGCGGCACAGATACGCAGTATTTT
NA,TRBV4-2,15,TRBJ2-7,NA,CASSQLEGDSYEQYF,TGTGCCAGCAGCCAGCTGGAGGGGGACTCCTACGAGCAGTACTTC
NA,TRBV29-1,14,TRBJ1-4,NA,CSVETVATNEKLFF,TGCAGCGTTGAAACTGTAGCAACTAATGAAAAACTGTTTTTT
NA,TRBV9,15,TRBJ1-2,few,CASSVSEGRDYGYTF,TGTGCCAGCAGCGTATCCGAGGGCCGGGACTATGGCTACACCTTC
TRBD1,TRBV5-4,14,TRBJ2-7,once,CASSGQGTHYEQYF,TGTGCCAGCAGCGGACAGGGGACCCACTACGAGCAGTACTTC
NA,TRBV6-5,13,TRBJ1-2,NA,CASSYGPVLGYTF,TGTGCCAGCAGTTACGGCCCCGTCCTTGGCTACACCTTC
NA,TRBV9,13,TRBJ1-1,NA,CASSPRGNTEAFF,TGTGCCAGCAGCCCACGGGGGAACACTGAAGCTTTCTTT
TRBD1,TRBV29-1,13,TRBJ1-6,NA,CSVQGTGDSPLHF,TGCAGCGTTCAAGGGACAGGGGATTCACCCCTCCACTTT
TRBD2,TRBV7-8,19,TRBJ2-7,NA,CASSPASETSGSPAYEQYF,TGTGCCAGCAGCCCGGCGTCGGAGACTAGCGGGAGCCCCGCCTACGAGCAGTACTTC
NA,TRBV2,14,TRBJ1-5,once,CASRKGTANQPQHF,TGTGCCAGCAGGAAGGGCACAGCGAATCAGCCCCAGCATTTT
TRBD1,TRBV19,15,TRBJ2-7,NA,CASSIGSGGPYEQYF,TGTGCCAGTAGTATAGGTTCAGGGGGCCCCTACGAGCAGTACTTC
NA,TRBV6-1,20,TRBJ1-5,NA,CASSEGTVGQRWGRDQPQHF,TGTGCCAGCAGTGAAGGGACAGTAGGACAACGATGGGGACGGGATCAGCCCCAGCATTTT
TRBD1,TRBV7-8,17,TRBJ2-2,once,CASSLDRQGAHTGELFF,TGTGCCAGCAGCTTAGATAGACAGGGGGCGCACACCGGGGAGCTGTTTTTT
TRBD1,TRBV11-2,16,TRBJ2-3,once,CASSNRDRGLGDTQYF,TGTGCCAGCAGCAACCGGGACAGGGGGTTGGGAGATACGCAGTATTTT
NA,TRBV11-2,14,TRBJ2-1,NA,CASSLETVYNEQFF,TGTGCCAGCAGCTTAGAGACAGTCTACAATGAGCAGTTCTTC
TRBD1,TRBV19,14,TRBJ1-4,NA,CASQTGTGPEKLFF,TGTGCCAGCCAAACCGGGACAGGGCCTGAAAAACTGTTTTTT
TRBD2,TRBV27,18,TRBJ2-2,NA,CASSWTSYHFANTGELFF,TGTGCCAGCAGTTGGACTAGCTATCATTTCGCGAACACCGGGGAGCTGTTTTTT
TRBD1,TRBV27,13,TRBJ2-1,NA,CASSSSGQVGQFF,TGTGCCAGCAGTTCTTCCGGACAGGTTGGGCAGTTCTTC
NA,TRBV9,13,TRBJ2-3,NA,CASSVAFSDTQYF,TGTGCCAGCAGCGTGGCTTTTTCAGATACGCAGTATTTT
NA,TRBV5-1,16,TRBJ2-7,NA,CASSTTPGLADYEQYF,TGCGCCAGCAGCACGACGCCGGGACTCGCCGACTACGAGCAGTACTTC
TRBD1,TRBV7-9,13,TRBJ2-7,once,CASSPGQGYEQYF,TGTGCCAGCAGCCCCGGACAGGGGTACGAGCAGTACTTC
NA,TRBV2,15,TRBJ2-7,NA,CASSGSTNSGYEQYF,TGTGCCAGCAGTGGATCGACTAACTCGGGCTACGAGCAGTACTTC
NA,TRBV6-4,13,TRBJ2-1,NA,CASSELVGNEQFF,TGTGCCAGCAGTGAATTAGTAGGTAATGAGCAGTTCTTC
NA,TRBV7-9,12,TRBJ2-7,NA,CASSEERPSQYF,TGTGCCAGCAGCGAAGAGAGGCCCTCGCAGTACTTC
NA,TRBV4-1,19,TRBJ1-5,NA,CASSPASGGLLYSNQPQHF,TGCGCCAGCAGCCCCGCTAGCGGAGGGTTACTCTATAGCAATCAGCCCCAGCATTTT
TRBD1,TRBV15,16,TRBJ2-7,NA,CATSRDLVGQGYEQYF,TGTGCCACCAGCAGAGATTTGGTGGGACAGGGTTACGAGCAGTACTTC
NA,TRBV28,15,TRBJ2-7,NA,CASSLPPWAVHEQYF,TGTGCCAGCAGTTTACCCCCCTGGGCTGTCCACGAGCAGTACTTC
NA,TRBV28,15,TRBJ2-7,once,CASNPRATFLVEQYF,TGTGCCAGCAATCCCCGTGCGACCTTCCTAGTCGAGCAGTACTTC
TRBD1,TRBV7-9,17,TRBJ1-1,NA,CASSAETGGGVNTEAFF,TGTGCCAGCAGCGCCGAGACAGGGGGCGGCGTGAACACTGAAGCTTTCTTT